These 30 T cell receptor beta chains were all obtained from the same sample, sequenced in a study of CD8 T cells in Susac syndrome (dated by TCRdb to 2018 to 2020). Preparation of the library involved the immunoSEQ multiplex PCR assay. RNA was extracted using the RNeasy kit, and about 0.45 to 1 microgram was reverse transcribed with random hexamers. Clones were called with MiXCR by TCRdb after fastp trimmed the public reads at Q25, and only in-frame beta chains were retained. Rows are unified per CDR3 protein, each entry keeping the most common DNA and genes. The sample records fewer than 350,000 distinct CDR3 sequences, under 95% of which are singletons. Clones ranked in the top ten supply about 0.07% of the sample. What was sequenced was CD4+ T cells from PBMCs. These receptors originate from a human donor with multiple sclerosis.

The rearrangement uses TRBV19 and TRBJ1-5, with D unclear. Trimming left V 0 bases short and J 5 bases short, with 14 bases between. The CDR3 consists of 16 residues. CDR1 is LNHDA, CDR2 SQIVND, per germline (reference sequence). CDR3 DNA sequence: TGTGCCAGTAGTATAGACATCTACCCGCACTATCAGCCCCAGCATTTT. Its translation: CASSIDIYPHYQPQHF.

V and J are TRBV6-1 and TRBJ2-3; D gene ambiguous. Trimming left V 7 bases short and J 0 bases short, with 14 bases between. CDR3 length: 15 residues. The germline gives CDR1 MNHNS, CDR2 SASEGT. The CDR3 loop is CASTPQATSTDTQYF. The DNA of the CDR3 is TGTGCCAGCACCCCGCAGGCAACTAGCACAGATACGCAGTATTTT.

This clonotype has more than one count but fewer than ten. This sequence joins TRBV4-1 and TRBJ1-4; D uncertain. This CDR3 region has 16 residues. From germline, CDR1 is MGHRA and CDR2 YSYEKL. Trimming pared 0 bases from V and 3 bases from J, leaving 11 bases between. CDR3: CASSQDWVGSNEKLFF. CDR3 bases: TGCGCCAGCAGCCAAGACTGGGTTGGATCTAATGAAAAACTGTTTTTT.

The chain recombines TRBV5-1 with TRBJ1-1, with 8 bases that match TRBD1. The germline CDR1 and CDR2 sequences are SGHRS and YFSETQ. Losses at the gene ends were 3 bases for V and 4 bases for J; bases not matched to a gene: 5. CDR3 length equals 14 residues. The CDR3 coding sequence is TGCGCCAGCAGCTCAGGGGGCGCCGCCACTGAAGCTTTCTTT. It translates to CASSSGGAATEAFF.

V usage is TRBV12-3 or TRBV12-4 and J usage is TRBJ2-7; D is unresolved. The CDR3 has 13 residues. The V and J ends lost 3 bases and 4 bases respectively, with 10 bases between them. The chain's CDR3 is CASSFGLGYEQYF. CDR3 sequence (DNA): TGTGCCAGCAGTTTCGGCTTGGGGTACGAGCAGTACTTC.

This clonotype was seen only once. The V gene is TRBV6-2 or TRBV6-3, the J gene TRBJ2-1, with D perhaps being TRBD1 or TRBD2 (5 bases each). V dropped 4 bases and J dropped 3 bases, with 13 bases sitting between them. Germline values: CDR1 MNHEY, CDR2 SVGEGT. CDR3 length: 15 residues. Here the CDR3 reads CASSSSPGNYNEQFF. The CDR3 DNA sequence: TGTGCCAGCAGTTCTAGCCCAGGGAACTACAATGAGCAGTTCTTC.

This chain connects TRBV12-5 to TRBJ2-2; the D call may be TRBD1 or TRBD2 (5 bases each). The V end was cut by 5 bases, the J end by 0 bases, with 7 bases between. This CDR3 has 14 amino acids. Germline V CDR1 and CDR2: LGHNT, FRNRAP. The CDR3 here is CASGGDPNTGELFF. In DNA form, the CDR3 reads TGTGCTAGTGGTGGGGACCCGAACACCGGGGAGCTGTTTTTT.

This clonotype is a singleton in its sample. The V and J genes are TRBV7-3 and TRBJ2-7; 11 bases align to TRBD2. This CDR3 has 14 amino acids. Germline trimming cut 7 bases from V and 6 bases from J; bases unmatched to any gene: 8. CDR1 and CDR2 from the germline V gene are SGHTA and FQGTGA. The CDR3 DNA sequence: TGTGCCAGCAACATAGCGGGAGGGCAGGGCGAGCAGTACTTC. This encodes CASNIAGGQGEQYF.

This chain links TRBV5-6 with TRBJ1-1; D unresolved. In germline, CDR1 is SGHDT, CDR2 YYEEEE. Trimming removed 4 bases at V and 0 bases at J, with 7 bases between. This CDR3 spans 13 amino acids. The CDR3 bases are TGTGCCAGCAGCCACGTCTTGAACACTGAAGCTTTCTTT. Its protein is CASSHVLNTEAFF.

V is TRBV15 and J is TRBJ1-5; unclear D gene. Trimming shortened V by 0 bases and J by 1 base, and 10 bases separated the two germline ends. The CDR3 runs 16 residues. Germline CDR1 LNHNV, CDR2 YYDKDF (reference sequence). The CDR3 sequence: CATSRDLRGSNQPQHF. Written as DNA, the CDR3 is TGTGCCACCAGCAGAGATCTCCGAGGAAGCAATCAGCCCCAGCATTTT.

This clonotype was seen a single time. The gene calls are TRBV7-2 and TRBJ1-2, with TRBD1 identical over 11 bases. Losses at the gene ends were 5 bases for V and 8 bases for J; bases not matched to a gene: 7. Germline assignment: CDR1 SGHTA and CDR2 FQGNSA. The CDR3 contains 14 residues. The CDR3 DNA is TGTGCCAGCAGCCCCGGCCGGACAGGGGGCGGCTACACCTTC. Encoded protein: CASSPGRTGGGYTF.

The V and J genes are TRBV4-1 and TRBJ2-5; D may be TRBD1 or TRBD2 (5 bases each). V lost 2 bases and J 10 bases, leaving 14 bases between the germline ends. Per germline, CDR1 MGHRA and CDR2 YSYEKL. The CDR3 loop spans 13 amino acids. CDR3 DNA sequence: TGCGCCAGCAGCCAACTCCCCGGGACGCGCCAGTACTTC. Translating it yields CASSQLPGTRQYF.

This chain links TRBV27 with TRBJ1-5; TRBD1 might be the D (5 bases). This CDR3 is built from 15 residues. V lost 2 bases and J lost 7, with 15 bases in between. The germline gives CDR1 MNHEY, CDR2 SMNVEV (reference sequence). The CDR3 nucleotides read TGTGCCAGCAGTTTACAGTTTGGGGACTCGCAGCCCCAGCATTTT. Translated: CASSLQFGDSQPQHF.

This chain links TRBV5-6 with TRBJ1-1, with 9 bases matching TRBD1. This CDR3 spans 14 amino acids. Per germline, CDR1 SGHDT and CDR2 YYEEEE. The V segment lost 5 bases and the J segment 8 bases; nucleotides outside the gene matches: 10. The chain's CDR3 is CASRVQGAQGEAFF. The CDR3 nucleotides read TGTGCCAGCAGAGTACAGGGGGCGCAGGGGGAAGCTTTCTTT.

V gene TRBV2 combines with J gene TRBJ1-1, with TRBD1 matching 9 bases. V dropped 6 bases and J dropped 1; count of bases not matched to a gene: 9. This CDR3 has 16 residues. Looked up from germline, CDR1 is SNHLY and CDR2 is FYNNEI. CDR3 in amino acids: CASSPDPTGGNTEAFF. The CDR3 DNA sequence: TGTGCCAGCAGCCCGGACCCGACAGGGGGGAACACTGAAGCTTTCTTT.

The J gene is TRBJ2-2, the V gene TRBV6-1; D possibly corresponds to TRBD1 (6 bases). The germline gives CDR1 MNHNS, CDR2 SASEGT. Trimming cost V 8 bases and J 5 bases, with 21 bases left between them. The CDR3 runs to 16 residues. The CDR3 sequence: CASSQLGAGGTGELFF. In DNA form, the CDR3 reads TGTGCCAGCTCACAATTGGGGGCTGGTGGAACCGGGGAGCTGTTTTTT.

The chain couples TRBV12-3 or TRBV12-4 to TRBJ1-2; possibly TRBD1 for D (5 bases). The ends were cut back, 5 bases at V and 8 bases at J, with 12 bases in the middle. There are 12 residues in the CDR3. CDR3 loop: CASSAQGTGYTF. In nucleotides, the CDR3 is TGTGCCAGCAGTGCCCAGGGTACGGGCTACACCTTC.

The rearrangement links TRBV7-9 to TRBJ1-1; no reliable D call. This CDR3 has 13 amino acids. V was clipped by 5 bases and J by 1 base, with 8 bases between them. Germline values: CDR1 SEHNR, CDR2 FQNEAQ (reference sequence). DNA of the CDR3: TGTGCCAGCAGCCTTTGGCCGAACACTGAAGCTTTCTTT. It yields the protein CASSLWPNTEAFF.

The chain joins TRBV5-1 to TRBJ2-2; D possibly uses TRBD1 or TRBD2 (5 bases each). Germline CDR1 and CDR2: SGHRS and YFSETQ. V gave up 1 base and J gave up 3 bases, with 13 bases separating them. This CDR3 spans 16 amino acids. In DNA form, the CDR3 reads TGCGCCAGCAGCTTGACCTTCGGGGCCGACACCGGGGAGCTGTTTTTT. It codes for CASSLTFGADTGELFF.

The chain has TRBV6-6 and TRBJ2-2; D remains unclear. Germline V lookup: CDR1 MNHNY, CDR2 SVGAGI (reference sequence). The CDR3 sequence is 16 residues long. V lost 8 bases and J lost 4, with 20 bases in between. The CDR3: CASLPLGSPITGELFF. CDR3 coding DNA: TGTGCCAGCTTGCCCCTCGGGTCGCCTATCACCGGGGAGCTGTTTTTT.

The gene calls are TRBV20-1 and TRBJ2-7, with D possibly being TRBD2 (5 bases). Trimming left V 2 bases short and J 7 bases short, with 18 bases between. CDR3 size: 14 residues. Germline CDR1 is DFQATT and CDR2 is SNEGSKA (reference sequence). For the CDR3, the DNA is TGCAGTGCTAGACCAACCCCGACACGAGGGGAGCAGTACTTC. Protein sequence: CSARPTPTRGEQYF.

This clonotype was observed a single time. DNA for the CDR3: TGCGCCAGCAGCCGGGGCTCACTAGCGGGGGTTTACAATGAGCAGTTCTTC. It translates to CASSRGSLAGVYNEQFF. This chain connects TRBV5-1 to TRBJ2-1; TRBD2 matches 11 bases. The CDR3 sequence is 17 residues long. Germline assignment: CDR1 SGHRS and CDR2 YFSETQ. The trim removed 4 bases at V and 4 bases at J, leaving 10 bases unmatched. The full variable domain, rest sourced from reference TRBV5-1 and TRBJ2-1, is KAGVTQTPRYLIKTRGQQVTLSCSPISGHRSVSWYQQTPGQGLQFLFEYFSETQRNKGNFPGRFSGRQFSNSRSEMNVSTLELGDSALYLCASSRGSLAGVYNEQFFGPGTRLTVL.

The CDR3, as DNA: TGCAGTGCAATGGGGCGATCGGCCTACAATGAGCAGTTCTTC. As protein: CSAMGRSAYNEQFF. The rearrangement uses TRBV20-1 and TRBJ2-1; D possibly corresponds to TRBD1 (5 bases). V lost 6 bases and J 2 bases, leaving 14 bases between the germline ends. The CDR3 consists of 14 residues. CDR1 is DFQATT and CDR2 is SNEGSKA in the germline V gene (reference sequence).

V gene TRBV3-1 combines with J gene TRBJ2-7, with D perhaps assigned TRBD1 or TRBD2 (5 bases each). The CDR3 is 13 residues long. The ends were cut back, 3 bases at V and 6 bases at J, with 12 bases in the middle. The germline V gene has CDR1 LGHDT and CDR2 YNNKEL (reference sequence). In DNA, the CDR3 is TGTGCCAGCAGCCAGGGCCGGGACCTCGAGCAGTACTTC. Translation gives CASSQGRDLEQYF.

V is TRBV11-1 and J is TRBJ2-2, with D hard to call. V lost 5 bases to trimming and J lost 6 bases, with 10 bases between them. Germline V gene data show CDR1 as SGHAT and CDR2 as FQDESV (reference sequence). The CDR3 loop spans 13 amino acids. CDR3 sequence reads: CASSQTRAGELFF. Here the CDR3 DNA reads TGTGCCAGCAGCCAGACTCGAGCCGGGGAGCTGTTTTTT.

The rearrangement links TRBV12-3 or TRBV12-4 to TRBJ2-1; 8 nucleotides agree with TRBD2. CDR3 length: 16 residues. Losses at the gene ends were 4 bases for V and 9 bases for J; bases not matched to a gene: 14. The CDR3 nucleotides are TGTGCCAGCAGTTCCTCTGTTCCGGGGGGGCGGGGTGAGCAGTTCTTC. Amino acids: CASSSSVPGGRGEQFF.

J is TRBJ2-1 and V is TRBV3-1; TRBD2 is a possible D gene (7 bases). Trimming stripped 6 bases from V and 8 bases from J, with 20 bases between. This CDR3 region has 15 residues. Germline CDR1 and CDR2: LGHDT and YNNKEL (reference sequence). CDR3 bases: TGTGCCAGCAGGCCGAGGGGGGGGTACGACTATGAGCAGTTCTTC. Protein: CASRPRGGYDYEQFF.

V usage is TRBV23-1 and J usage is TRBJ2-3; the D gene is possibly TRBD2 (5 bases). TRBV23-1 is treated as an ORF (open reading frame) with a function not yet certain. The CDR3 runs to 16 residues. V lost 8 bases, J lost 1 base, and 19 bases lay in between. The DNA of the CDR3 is TGCGCCAGCTCCCCCGTGGGTAGCGAGGGCACAGATACGCAGTATTTT. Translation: CASSPVGSEGTDTQYF.

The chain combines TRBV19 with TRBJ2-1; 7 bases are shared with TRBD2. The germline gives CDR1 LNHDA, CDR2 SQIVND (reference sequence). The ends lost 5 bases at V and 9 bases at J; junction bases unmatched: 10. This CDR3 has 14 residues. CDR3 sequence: CASSLQRDYGEQFF. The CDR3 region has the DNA TGTGCCAGTAGTTTGCAGCGGGATTACGGTGAGCAGTTCTTC.

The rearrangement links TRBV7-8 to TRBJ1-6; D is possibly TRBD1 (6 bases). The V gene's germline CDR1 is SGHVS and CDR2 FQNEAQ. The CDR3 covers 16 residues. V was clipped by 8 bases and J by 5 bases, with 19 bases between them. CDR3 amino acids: CASVPGGRADNSPLHF. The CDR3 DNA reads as TGTGCCAGCGTCCCCGGGGGCAGGGCGGATAATTCACCCCTCCACTTT.